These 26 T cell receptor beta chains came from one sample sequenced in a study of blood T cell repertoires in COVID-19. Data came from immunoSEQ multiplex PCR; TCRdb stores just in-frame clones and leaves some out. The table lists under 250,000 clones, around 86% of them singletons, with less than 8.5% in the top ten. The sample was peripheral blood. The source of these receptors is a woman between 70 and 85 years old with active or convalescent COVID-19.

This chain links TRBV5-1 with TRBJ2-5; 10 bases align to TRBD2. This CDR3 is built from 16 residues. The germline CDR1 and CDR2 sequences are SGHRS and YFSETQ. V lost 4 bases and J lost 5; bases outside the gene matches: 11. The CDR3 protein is CASSPQGAGGRETQYF. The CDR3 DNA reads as TGCGCCAGCAGCCCGCAAGGAGCGGGGGGGCGGGAGACCCAGTACTTC.

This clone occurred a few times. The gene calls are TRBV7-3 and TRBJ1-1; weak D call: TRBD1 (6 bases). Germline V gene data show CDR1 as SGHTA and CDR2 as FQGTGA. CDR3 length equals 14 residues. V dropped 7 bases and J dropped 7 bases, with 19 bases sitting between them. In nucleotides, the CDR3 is TGTGCCAGCAAGCAGGGGATACCCCAAGGTGAAGCTTTCTTT. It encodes CASKQGIPQGEAFF. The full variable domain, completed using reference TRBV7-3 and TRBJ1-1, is GAGVSQTPSNKVTEKGKYVELRCDPISGHTALYWYRQSLGQGPEFLIYFQGTGAADDSGLPNDRFFAVRPEGSVSTLKIQRTERGDSAVYLCASKQGIPQGEAFFGQGTRLTVV.

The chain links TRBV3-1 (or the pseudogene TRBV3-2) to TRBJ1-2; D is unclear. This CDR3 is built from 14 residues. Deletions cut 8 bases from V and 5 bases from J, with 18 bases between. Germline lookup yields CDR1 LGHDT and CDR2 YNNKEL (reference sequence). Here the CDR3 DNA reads TGTGCCAGCGAGGGCCGTGGGGTAACTTATGGCTACACCTTC. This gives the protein CASEGRGVTYGYTF.

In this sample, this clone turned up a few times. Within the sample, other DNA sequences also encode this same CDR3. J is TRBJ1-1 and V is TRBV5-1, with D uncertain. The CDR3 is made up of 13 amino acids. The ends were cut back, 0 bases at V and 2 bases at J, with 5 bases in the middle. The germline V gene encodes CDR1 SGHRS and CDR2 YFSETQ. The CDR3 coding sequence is TGCGCCAGCAGCTTGGCCGTCAACACTGAAGCTTTCTTT. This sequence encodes CASSLAVNTEAFF.

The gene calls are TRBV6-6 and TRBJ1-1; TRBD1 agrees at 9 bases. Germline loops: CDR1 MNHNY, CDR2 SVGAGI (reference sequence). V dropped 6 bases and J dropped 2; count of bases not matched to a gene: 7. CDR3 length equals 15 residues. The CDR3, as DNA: TGTGCCAGCAGCCACTGGGGACAGGGCAACACTGAAGCTTTCTTT. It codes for CASSHWGQGNTEAFF.

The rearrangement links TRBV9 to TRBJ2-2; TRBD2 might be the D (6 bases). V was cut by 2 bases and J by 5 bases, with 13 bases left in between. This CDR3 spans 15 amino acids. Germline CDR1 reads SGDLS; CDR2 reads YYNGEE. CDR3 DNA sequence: TGTGCCAGCAGCGTGGCATTGGGGAGGACCGGGGAGCTGTTTTTT. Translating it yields CASSVALGRTGELFF.

The CDR3 sequence is CATSRVERGRNEQFF. The CDR3 DNA reads TGTGCCACCAGCAGAGTTGAGCGGGGCAGGAATGAGCAGTTCTTC. V usage is TRBV15 and J usage is TRBJ2-1, with 7 bases matching TRBD2. CDR3 size: 15 residues. The V gene's germline CDR1 is LNHNV and CDR2 YYDKDF (reference sequence). J lost 7 bases, V lost 1 base, and 7 bases had no gene match.

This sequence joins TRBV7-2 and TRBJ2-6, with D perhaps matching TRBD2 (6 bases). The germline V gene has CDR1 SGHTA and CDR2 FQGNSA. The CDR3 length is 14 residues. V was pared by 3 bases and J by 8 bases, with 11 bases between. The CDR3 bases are TGTGCCAGCAGCTTGGGGGGATCGACCAACGTCCTGACTTTC. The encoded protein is CASSLGGSTNVLTF.

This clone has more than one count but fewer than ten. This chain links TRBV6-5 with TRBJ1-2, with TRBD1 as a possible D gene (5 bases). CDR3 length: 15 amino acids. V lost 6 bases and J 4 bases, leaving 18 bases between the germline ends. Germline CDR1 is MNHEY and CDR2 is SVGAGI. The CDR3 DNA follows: TGTGCCAGCAGCCTCAGGGCGACAGACTCCTATGGCTACACCTTC. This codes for CASSLRATDSYGYTF.

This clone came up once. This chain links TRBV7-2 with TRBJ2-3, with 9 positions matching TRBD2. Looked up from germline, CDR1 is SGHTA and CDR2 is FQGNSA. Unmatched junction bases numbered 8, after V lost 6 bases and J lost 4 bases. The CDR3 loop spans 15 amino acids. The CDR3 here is CASRSTSGGADTQYF. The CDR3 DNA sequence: TGTGCCAGCAGATCGACTAGCGGTGGGGCAGATACGCAGTATTTT.

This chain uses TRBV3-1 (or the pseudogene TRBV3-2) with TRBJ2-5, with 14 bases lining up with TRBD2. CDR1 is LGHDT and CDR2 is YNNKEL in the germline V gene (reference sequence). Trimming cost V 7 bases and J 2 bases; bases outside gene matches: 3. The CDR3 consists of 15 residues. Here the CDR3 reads CASKGLAGAQETQYF. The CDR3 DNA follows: TGTGCCAGCAAGGGACTAGCGGGAGCTCAAGAGACCCAGTACTTC.

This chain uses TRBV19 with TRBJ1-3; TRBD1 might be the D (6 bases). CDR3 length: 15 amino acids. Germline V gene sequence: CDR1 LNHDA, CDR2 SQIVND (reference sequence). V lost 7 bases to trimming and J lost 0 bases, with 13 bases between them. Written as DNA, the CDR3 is TGTGCCAGTACATCTGGACAGATCTCTGGAAACACCATATATTTT. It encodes CASTSGQISGNTIYF.

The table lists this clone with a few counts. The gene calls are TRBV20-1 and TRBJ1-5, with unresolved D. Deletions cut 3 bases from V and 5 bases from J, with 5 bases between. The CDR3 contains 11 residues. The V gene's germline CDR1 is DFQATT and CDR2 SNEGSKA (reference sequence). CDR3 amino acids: CSASGDQPQHF. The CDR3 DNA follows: TGCAGTGCTAGCGGGGATCAGCCCCAGCATTTT.

In nucleotides, the CDR3 is TGCAGCGTGGGGTCAGGGGGCCAGCTGGAGCAGTACTTC. This encodes CSVGSGGQLEQYF. The chain couples TRBV29-1 to TRBJ2-7; TRBD1 agrees at 8 bases. This CDR3 region has 13 residues. Germline V lookup: CDR1 SQVTM, CDR2 ANQGSEA. V shed 6 bases and J 7 bases; nucleotides not matched to a gene: 11.

CDR3 sequence (DNA): TGCAGCGTTGGCCAGGGGGCTGAAGCTTTCTTT. Its translation is CSVGQGAEAFF. The V call is TRBV29-1, the J call TRBJ1-1, with 7 bases identical to TRBD1. This CDR3 region has 11 residues. Germline loops: CDR1 SQVTM, CDR2 ANQGSEA. V gave up 4 bases and J gave up 6 bases; unmatched junction bases: 2.

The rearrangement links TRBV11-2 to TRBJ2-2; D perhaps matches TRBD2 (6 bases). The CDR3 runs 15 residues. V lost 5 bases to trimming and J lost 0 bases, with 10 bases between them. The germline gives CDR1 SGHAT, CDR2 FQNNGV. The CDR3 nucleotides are TGTGCCAGCAGCCCGGGACTCCCGAACACCGGGGAGCTGTTTTTT. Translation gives CASSPGLPNTGELFF.

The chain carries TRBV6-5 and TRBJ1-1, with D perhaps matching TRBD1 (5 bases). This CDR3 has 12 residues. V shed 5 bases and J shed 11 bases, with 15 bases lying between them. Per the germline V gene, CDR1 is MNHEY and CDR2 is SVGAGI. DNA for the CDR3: TGTGCCAGCAGTCCACTTCGGGGGGAGGCTTTCTTT. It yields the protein CASSPLRGEAFF.

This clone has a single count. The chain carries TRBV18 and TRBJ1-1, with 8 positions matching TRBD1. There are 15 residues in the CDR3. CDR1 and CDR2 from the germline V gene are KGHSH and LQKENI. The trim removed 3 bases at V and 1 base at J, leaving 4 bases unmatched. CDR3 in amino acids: CASSPGTGANTEAFF. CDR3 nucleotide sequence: TGTGCCAGCTCACCCGGGACAGGAGCGAACACTGAAGCTTTCTTT.

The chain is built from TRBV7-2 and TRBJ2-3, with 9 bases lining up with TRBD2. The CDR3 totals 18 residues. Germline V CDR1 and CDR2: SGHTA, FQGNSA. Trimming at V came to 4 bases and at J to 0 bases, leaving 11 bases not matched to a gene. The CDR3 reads CASSSRSSGGWSTDTQYF. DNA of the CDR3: TGTGCCAGCAGCTCGAGGTCGAGCGGGGGGTGGAGCACAGATACGCAGTATTTT.

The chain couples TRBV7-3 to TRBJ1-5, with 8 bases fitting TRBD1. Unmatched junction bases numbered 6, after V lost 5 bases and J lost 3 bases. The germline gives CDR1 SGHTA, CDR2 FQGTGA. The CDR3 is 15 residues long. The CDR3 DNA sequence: TGTGCCAGCAGCACTACAGGGGGGTACAATCAGCCCCAGCATTTT. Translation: CASSTTGGYNQPQHF. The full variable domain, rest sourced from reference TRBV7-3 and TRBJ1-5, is GAGVSQTPSNKVTEKGKYVELRCDPISGHTALYWYRQSLGQGPEFLIYFQGTGAADDSGLPNDRFFAVRPEGSVSTLKIQRTERGDSAVYLCASSTTGGYNQPQHFGDGTRLSIL.

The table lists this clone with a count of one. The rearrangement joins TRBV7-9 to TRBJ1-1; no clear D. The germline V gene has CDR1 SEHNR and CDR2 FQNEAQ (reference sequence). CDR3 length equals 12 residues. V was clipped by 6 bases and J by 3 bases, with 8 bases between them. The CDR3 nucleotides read TGTGCCAGCAGTTACTCCGACACTGAAGCTTTCTTT. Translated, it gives CASSYSDTEAFF. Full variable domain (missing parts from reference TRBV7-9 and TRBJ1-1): DTGVSQNPRHKITKRGQNVTFRCDPISEHNRLYWYRQTLGQGPEFLTYFQNEAQLEKSRLLSDRFSAERPKGSFSTLEIQRTEQGDSAMYLCASSYSDTEAFFGQGTRLTVV.

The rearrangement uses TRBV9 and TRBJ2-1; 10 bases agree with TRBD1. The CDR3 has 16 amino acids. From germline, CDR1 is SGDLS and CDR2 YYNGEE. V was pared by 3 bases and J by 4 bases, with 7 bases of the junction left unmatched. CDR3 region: CASSATGTGAYNEQFF. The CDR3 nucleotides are TGTGCCAGCAGCGCGACCGGGACAGGGGCTTACAATGAGCAGTTCTTC.

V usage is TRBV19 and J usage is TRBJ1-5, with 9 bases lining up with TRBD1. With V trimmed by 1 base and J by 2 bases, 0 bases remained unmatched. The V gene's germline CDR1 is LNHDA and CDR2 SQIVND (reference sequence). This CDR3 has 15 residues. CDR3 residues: CASSIGTGGNQPQHF. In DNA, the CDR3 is TGTGCCAGTAGTATAGGGACAGGGGGCAATCAGCCCCAGCATTTT.

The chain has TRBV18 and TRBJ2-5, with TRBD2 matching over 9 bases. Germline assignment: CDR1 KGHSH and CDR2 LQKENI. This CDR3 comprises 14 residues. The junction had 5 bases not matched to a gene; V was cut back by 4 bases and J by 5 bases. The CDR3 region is CASSQSGGLETQYF. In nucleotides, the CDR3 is TGTGCCAGCTCACAGAGCGGGGGGTTGGAGACCCAGTACTTC. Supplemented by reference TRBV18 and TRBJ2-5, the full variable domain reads NAGVMQNPRHLVRRRGQEARLRCSPMKGHSHVYWYRQLPEEGLKFMVYLQKENIIDESGMPKERFSAEFPKEGPSILRIQQVVRGDSAAYFCASSQSGGLETQYFGPGTRLLVL.

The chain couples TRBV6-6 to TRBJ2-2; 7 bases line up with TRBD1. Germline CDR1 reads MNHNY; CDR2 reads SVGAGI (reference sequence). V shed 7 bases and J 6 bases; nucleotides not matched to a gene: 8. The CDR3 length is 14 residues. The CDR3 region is CASIPQGPPGELFF. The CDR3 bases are TGTGCCAGCATCCCACAGGGGCCCCCCGGGGAGCTGTTTTTT.

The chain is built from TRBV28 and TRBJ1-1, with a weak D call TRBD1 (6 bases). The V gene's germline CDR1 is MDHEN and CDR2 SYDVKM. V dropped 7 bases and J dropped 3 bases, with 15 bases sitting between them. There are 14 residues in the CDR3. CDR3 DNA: TGTGCCAGCACTCCGAGGGGGAGGGACACTGAAGCTTTCTTT. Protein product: CASTPRGRDTEAFF. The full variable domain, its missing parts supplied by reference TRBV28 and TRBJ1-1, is DVKVTQSSRYLVKRTGEKVFLECVQDMDHENMFWYRQDPGLGLRLIYFSYDVKMKEKGDIPEGYSVSREKKERFSLILESASTNQTSMYLCASTPRGRDTEAFFGQGTRLTVV.